This T cell receptor (beta chain) was documented in a study of blood T cell repertoires in COVID-19 (dated by TCRdb to 2018 to 2020). Study-level background: Samples from collaborators originated in the United States, Italy and Spain and spanned both the acute and convalescent phases of COVID-19. The material from the prospective study consisted of cDNA or gDNA derived from T cells, B-cell-depleted T cells, or PBMCs. Subjects who had been exposed to COVID-19, were actively infected with it, or had recovered from it provided the deeply sampled blood TCRbeta repertoires that made up the dataset. A freely available public database, intended as a resource for researchers studying the immune response to SARS-CoV-2, is where the repertoires were released. Samples came from the ongoing ImmuneRACE study (first 160 participants) plus 1,254 subjects from 6 global collaborators. Nearly every sample came with metadata listing a de-identified subject ID, COVID-19 status, age in years and sex. Where available, HLA class I and class II types were taken from metadata supplied by the sample provider and were not determined by assay-based typing. Paper-wide results and their limitations: The quantity of clinical and demographic metadata differed by source and by participant and was supplied without curation.

Regarding this clone: What antigen it recognizes has not been identified. Base qualities were left out, and no much larger clone turns up one base away.

Sequences KGHSH (CDR1) and LQKENI (CDR2) are obtained from the germline V gene. CDR3 length: 17 amino acids, cysteine to phenylalanine. Only the CDR3 part of the read is kept: 51 bases, read in frame from the first base. Clipping removes 4 bases from V and 5 bases from J, with 13 as the unmatched junction base count. TCRbeta CDR3 regions were amplified from genomic DNA using the immunoSEQ Assay, a bias-controlled multiplex PCR. The study's own analysis went as follows. The number of nucleated cells in each sample was estimated by amplification of reference gene primers within the assay. To quantify the absolute abundance of each unique TCRbeta CDR3 rearrangement, sequence reads were collapsed and filtered. For each sample, productive Simpson clonality was calculated by taking the square root of Simpson's diversity index across productive rearrangements. What TCRdb holds here is the immuneACCESS table cut down to in-frame rearrangements. Part of the clones is not present; checked against another copy, under half of the missing clones reflect an unresolved V gene, and the others are unexplained. V and J calls and clone size follow that table, whereas D and trimming were derived from the DNA. The sample yields roughly 230,000 clones; around four fifths were counted once. The leading ten clones occupy roughly a tenth of the sample.

One collaborating source in Seattle enrolled patients during active infection and followed them longitudinally through the course of disease. Collaborating institutions collected whole blood in K2EDTA tubes following their own protocols. For TCRbeta analysis, collaborator samples were shipped as frozen whole blood, as isolated PBMCs, or as DNA extracted from either sample type. The clonotype was recovered from a woman older than 75 with COVID-19, enrolled during active disease. This chain joins TRBV18 to TRBJ2-5; 10 central nucleotides agree with TRBD1. The sample consisted of peripheral blood. Here is the DNA: TGTGCCAGCTCACTCTTTGAGGAGACAGGGGGCCACGAGACCCAGTACTTC. This yields the protein CASSLFEETGGHETQYF.